The clone carrying this T cell receptor beta chain was detected only a few times. No antigen is known for it. A universal primer site was added by template switching, and unique molecular identifiers were carried by the cDNA. From the 5' RACE reads, TCRdb called clonotypes with MiXCR, one entry per CDR3 protein. The table lists fewer than 800,000 distinct CDR3 sequences, just over 7% of them singletons. The germline gives CDR1 DFQATT, CDR2 SNEGSKA (reference sequence). Trimming at V came to 0 bases and at J to 5 bases, leaving 24 bases not matched to a gene. The CDR3 length is 21 residues. The source of the sample is a study of identical twins. Study findings and constraints: Sequences that were out-of-frame, alpha and twin-shared displayed an excess of low generation probability. Cross-sectional statistics, not tracking of the same donors, supported the conclusions. Excess sharing by twins proved weaker in beta out-of-frame sequences.

These same data were also listed under a study on yellow fever vaccine responses in identical twins.

The receptor comes from a woman in her late teens or twenties in good health. The sample comprised PBMCs. V and J are TRBV20-1 and TRBJ2-1; 8 positions agree with TRBD2. CDR3: CSARDATPSGGGTSSHNEQFF. CDR3 bases: TGCAGTGCTAGAGATGCTACGCCGAGTGGCGGGGGGACGTCCTCACACAATGAGCAGTTCTTC.